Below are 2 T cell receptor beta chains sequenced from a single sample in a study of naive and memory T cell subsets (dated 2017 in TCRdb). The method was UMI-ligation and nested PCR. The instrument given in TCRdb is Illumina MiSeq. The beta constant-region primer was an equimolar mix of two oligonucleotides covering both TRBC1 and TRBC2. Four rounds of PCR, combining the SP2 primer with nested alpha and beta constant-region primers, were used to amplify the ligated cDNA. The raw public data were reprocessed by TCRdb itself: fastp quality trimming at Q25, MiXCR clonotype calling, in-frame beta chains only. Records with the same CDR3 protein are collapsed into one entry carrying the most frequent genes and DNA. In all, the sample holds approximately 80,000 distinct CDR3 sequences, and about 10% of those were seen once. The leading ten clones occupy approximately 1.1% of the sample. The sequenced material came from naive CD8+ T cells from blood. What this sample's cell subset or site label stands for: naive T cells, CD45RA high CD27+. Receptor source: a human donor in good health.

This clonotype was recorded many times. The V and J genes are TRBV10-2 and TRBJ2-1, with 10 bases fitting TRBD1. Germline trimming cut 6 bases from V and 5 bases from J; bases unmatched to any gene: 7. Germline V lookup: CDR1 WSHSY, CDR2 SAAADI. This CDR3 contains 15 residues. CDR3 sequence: CASSPPGQGNNEQFF. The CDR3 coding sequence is TGCGCCAGCAGCCCACCGGGACAGGGGAACAATGAGCAGTTCTTC.

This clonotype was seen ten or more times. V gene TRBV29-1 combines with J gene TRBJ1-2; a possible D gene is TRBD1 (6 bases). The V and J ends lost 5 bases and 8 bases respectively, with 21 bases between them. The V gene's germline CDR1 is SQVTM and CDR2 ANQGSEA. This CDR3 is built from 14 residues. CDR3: CSVYTGMRNNGYTF. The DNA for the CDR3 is TGCAGCGTTTACACAGGGATGCGTAATAACGGCTACACCTTC. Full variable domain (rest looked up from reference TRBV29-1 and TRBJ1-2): SAVISQKPSRDICQRGTSLTIQCQVDSQVTMMFWYRQQPGQSLTLIATANQGSEATYESGFVIDKFPISRPNLTFSTLTVSNMSPEDSSIYLCSVYTGMRNNGYTFGSGTRLTVV.